The 8 T cell receptor beta chains in this list originate from one sample, sequenced in a study of response to subunit inactivated influenza vaccine. TCRdb re-derived calls from the RT-PCR reads in MiXCR, one entry per CDR3 protein. The data show a few hundred thousand distinct CDR3 sequences, approximately 7.2% seen once. The sequenced sample was PBMCs from blood, obtained 23 months after vaccination. The receptors were gathered from a man aged 50 to 69 who received an inactivated influenza vaccine.

This clonotype came up a few times. The chain joins TRBV18 to TRBJ2-2; D gene unclear. In germline, CDR1 is KGHSH, CDR2 LQKENI. With 3 bases removed from V and 6 bases from J, the gap between germline ends came to 5 bases. The CDR3 is 12 residues long. CDR3 coding DNA: TGTGCCAGCTCACCCAGCTCCGGGGAGCTGTTTTTT. Translated: CASSPSSGELFF.

In this sample, this clonotype turned up many times. The chain couples TRBV6-2 or TRBV6-3 to TRBJ1-5, with 8 bases fitting TRBD1. Germline V gives CDR1 MNHEY, CDR2 SVGEGT. V lost 8 bases and J lost 4; bases outside the gene matches: 7. The CDR3 contains 14 residues. This chain's CDR3 is CASGGQGGNQPQHF. Written as DNA, the CDR3 is TGTGCCAGCGGCGGACAGGGTGGGAATCAGCCCCAGCATTTT.

CDR3 sequence reads: CASNPGTGRNEQFF. The CDR3 DNA follows: TGTGCCAGCAACCCCGGGACAGGGCGCAATGAGCAGTTCTTC. This chain joins TRBV6-2 or TRBV6-3 and TRBJ2-1; 9 bases are a match to TRBD1. Germline V CDR1 and CDR2: MNHEY, SVGEGT. This CDR3 is built from 14 residues. V was clipped by 7 bases and J by 6 bases; unmatched bases: 7.

Ten or more counts support this clonotype. The CDR3 nucleotides read TGTGCCAGCAGTTACTCAGGCCTACCCCAAGAGACCCAGTACTTC. Protein sequence: CASSYSGLPQETQYF. This chain joins TRBV6-5 and TRBJ2-5, with D unresolved. This CDR3 region has 15 residues. V was shortened by 0 bases and J by 1 base, with 9 bases between the two germline ends. The germline V gene has CDR1 MNHEY and CDR2 SVGAGI.

This clonotype was counted only a few times. The chain recombines TRBV27 with TRBJ2-5; unclear D gene. The CDR3 is made up of 13 amino acids. Trimming pared 5 bases from V and 1 base from J, leaving 8 bases between. Germline values: CDR1 MNHEY, CDR2 SMNVEV (reference sequence). The CDR3 protein is CASSIMGQETQYF. For the CDR3, the DNA is TGTGCCAGCAGTATCATGGGCCAAGAGACCCAGTACTTC.

This chain connects TRBV25-1 to TRBJ2-5; D may be TRBD1 (5 bases). CDR1 MGHDK and CDR2 SYGVNS come from the germline V gene. The CDR3 is 11 residues long. The V and J ends lost 7 bases and 9 bases respectively, with 12 bases between them. The CDR3 sequence is CASIQGRAQYF. The CDR3 DNA is TGTGCCAGCATCCAGGGCCGGGCCCAGTACTTC.

This clonotype was observed many times. The gene calls are TRBV20-1 and TRBJ2-7; D is undetermined. Per the germline V gene, CDR1 is DFQATT and CDR2 is SNEGSKA (reference sequence). V was pared by 3 bases and J by 6 bases, with 12 bases between. This CDR3 is 12 amino acids long. The CDR3 sequence: CSARVIASEQYF. The CDR3 DNA follows: TGCAGTGCTAGGGTCATAGCTTCCGAGCAGTACTTC.

This clonotype was counted between two and nine times. The chain links TRBV6-2 or TRBV6-3 to TRBJ2-7; D gene unclear. This CDR3 contains 13 residues. Per germline, CDR1 MNHEY and CDR2 SVGEGT. V was cut by 5 bases and J by 6 bases, with 14 bases left in between. The CDR3 DNA follows: TGTGCCAGCAGTCAGATCCCCAGGAGCGAGCAGTACTTC. Its protein is CASSQIPRSEQYF.